This T cell receptor (beta chain) was recovered during a study of blood T cell repertoires in COVID-19. Study background: Collection of acute and convalescent COVID-19 samples took place in the United States, Italy and Spain. Sample material is recorded as cDNA or gDNA derived from T cells, B-cell-depleted T cells, or PBMCs.

CDR3 length equals 20 residues. The V and J ends lost 1 base and 0 bases, in that order; junction bases with no gene match: 11. Per germline, CDR1 KGHSH and CDR2 LQKENI. Original processing methods: Amplification with reference gene primers provided the estimates of nucleated cell counts. The protocol was immunoSEQ multiplex PCR, while the TCRdb copy is restricted to in-frame clones and leaves out a portion. The V and J calls and clone size are taken from that table; D and trimming were inferred from the DNA. The repertoire holds hundreds of thousands of clones, with roughly 88% as singletons. Material for sequencing was peripheral blood. The J gene is TRBJ2-3, the V gene TRBV18, with 12 bases matching TRBD2. The source is a woman between 35 and 50 years old who had recovered from COVID-19. CDR3 DNA sequence: TGTGCCAGCTCACCACTCCCCTCAACTAGCGGGAGGCTCAGCACAGATACGCAGTATTTT. Translation gives CASSPLPSTSGRLSTDTQYF.